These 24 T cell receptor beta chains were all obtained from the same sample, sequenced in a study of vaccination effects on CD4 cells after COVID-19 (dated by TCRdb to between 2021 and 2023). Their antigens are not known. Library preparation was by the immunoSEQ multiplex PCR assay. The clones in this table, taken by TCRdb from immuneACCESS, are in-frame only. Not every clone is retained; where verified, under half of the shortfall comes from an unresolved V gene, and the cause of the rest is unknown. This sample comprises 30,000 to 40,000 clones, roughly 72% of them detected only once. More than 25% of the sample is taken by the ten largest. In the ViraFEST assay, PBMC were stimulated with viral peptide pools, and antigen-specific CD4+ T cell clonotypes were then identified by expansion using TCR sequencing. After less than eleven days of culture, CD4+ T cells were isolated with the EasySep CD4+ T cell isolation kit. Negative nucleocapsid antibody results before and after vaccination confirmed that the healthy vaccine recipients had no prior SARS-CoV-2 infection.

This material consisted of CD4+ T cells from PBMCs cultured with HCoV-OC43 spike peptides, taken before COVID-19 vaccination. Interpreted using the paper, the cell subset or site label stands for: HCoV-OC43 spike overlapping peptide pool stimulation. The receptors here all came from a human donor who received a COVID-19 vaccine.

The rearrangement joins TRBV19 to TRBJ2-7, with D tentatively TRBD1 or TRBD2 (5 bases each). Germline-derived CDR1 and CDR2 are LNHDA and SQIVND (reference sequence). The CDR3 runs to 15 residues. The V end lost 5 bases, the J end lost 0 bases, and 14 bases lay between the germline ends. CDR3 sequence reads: CASSPPGLASYEQYF. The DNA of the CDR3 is TGTGCCAGTAGTCCCCCGGGGCTGGCCTCCTACGAGCAGTACTTC.

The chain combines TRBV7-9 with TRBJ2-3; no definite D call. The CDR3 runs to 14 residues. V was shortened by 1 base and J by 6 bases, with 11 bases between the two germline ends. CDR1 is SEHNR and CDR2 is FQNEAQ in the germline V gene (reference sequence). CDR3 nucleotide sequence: TGTGCCAGCAGCTTAGTGGATTGGACGGATACGCAGTATTTT. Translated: CASSLVDWTDTQYF.

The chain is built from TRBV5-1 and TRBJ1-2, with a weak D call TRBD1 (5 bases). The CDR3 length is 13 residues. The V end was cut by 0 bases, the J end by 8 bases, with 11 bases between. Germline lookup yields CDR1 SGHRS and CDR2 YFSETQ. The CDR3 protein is CASSLEGILGYTF. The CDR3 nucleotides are TGCGCCAGCAGCTTGGAGGGGATATTGGGCTACACCTTC.

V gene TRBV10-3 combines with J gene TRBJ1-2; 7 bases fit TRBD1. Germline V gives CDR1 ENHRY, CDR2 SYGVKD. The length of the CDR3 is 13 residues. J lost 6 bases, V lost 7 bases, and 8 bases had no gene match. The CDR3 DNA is TGTGCCATCACCCAGGGGGGGTTGAATGGCTACACCTTC. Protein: CAITQGGLNGYTF.

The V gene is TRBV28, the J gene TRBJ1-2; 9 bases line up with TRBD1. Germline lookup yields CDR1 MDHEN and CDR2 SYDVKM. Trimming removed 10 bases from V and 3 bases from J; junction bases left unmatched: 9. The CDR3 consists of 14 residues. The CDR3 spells CATWDRAGDYGYTF. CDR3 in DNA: TGTGCCACCTGGGACAGGGCAGGGGACTATGGCTACACCTTC.

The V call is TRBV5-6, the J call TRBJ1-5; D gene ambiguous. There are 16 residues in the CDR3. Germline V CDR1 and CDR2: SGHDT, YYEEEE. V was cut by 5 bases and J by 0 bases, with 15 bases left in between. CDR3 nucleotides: TGTGCCAGCAGTGTGAACGGCAGGTATAGCAATCAGCCCCAGCATTTT. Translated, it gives CASSVNGRYSNQPQHF.

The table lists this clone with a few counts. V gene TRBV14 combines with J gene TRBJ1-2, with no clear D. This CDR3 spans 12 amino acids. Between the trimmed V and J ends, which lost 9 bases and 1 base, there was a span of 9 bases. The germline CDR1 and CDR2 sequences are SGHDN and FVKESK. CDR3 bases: TGTGCCAGTGGACGGTTTAACTATGGCTACACCTTC. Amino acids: CASGRFNYGYTF.

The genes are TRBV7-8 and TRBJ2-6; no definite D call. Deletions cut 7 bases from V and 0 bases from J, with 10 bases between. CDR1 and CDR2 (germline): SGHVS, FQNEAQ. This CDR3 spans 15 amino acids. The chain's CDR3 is CASTTMFSGANVLTF. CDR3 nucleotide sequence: TGTGCCAGCACGACCATGTTCTCTGGGGCCAACGTCCTGACTTTC.

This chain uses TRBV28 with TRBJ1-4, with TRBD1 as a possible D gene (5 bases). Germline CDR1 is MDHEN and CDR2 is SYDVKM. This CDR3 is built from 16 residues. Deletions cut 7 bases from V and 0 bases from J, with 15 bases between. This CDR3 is CASIMGGDSTNEKLFF. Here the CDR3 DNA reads TGTGCCAGCATCATGGGGGGGGATTCAACTAATGAAAAACTGTTTTTT.

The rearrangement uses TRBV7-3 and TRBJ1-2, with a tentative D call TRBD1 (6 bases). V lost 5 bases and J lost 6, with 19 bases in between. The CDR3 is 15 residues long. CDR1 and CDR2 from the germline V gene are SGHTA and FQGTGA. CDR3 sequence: CASSPTALGGDGYTF. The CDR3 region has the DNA TGTGCCAGCAGCCCGACCGCCCTAGGGGGGGATGGCTACACCTTC.

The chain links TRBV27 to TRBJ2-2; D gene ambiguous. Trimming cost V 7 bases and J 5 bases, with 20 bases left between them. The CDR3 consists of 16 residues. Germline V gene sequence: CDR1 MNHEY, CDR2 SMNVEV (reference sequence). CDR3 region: CASTFLDRRETGELFF. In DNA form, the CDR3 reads TGTGCCAGCACCTTCCTTGACCGACGAGAGACCGGGGAGCTGTTTTTT.

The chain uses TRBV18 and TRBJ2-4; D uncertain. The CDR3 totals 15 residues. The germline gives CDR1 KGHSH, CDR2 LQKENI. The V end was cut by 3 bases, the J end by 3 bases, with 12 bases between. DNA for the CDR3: TGTGCCAGCTCACCGCCAAGAGCAGGCAAAAACATTCAGTACTTC. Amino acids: CASSPPRAGKNIQYF.

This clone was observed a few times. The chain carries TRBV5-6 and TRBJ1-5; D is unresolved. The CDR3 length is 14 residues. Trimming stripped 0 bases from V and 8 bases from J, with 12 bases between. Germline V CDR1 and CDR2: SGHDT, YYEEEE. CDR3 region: CASSLDPSTEPQHF. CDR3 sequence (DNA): TGTGCCAGCAGCTTGGACCCCTCGACGGAGCCCCAGCATTTT.

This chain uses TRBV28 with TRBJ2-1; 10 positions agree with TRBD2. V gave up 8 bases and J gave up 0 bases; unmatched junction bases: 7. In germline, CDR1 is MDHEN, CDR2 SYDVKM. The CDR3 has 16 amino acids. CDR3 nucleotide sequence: TGTGCCAGCGGAGCGGGAGGGTCGAGCTCCTACAATGAGCAGTTCTTC. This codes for CASGAGGSSSYNEQFF.

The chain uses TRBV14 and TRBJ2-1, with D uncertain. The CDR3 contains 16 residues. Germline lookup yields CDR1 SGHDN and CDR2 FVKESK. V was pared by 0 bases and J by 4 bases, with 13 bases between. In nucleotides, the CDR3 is TGTGCCAGCAGCCAAGATCGGCTTCTTGGGTACAATGAGCAGTTCTTC. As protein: CASSQDRLLGYNEQFF.

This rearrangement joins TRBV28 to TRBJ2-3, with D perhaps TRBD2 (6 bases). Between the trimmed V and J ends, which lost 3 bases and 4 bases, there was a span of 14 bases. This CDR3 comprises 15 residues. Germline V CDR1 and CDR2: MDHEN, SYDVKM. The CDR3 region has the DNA TGTGCCAGCAGTTTGGACTATAGGCCCCCAGATACGCAGTATTTT. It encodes CASSLDYRPPDTQYF.

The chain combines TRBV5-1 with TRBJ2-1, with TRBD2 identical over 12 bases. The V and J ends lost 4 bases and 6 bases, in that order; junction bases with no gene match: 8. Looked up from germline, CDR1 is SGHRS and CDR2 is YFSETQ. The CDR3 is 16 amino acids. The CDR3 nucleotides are TGCGCCAGCAGCCGCTGGCTAGCGGGAGGGGTCAATGAGCAGTTCTTC. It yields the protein CASSRWLAGGVNEQFF.

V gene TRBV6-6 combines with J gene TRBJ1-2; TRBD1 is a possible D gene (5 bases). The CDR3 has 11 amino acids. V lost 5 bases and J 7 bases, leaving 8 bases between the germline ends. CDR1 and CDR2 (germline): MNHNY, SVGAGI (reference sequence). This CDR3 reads CASSEGPGYTF. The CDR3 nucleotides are TGTGCCAGCAGTGAGGGACCTGGCTACACCTTC.

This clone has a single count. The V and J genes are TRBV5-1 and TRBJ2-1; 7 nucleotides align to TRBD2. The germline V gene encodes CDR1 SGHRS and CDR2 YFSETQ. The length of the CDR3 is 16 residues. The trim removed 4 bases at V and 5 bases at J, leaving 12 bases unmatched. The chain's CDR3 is CASSELTSAWDNEQFF. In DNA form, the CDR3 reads TGCGCCAGCAGCGAGCTAACTAGCGCTTGGGACAATGAGCAGTTCTTC. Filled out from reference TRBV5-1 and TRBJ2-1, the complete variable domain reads KAGVTQTPRYLIKTRGQQVTLSCSPISGHRSVSWYQQTPGQGLQFLFEYFSETQRNKGNFPGRFSGRQFSNSRSEMNVSTLELGDSALYLCASSELTSAWDNEQFFGPGTRLTVL.

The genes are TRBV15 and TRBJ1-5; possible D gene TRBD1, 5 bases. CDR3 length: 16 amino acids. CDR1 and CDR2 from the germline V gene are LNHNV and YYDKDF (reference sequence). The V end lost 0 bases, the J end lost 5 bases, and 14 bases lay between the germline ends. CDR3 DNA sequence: TGTGCCACCAGCAGAGATCCCCGACAGACCCATCAGCCCCAGCATTTT. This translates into CATSRDPRQTHQPQHF.

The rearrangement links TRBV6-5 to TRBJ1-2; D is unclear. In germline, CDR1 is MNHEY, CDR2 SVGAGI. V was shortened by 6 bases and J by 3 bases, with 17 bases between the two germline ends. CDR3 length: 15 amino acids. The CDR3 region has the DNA TGTGCCAGCAGGCGACAATGGGCCTCTGACTATGGCTACACCTTC. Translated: CASRRQWASDYGYTF.

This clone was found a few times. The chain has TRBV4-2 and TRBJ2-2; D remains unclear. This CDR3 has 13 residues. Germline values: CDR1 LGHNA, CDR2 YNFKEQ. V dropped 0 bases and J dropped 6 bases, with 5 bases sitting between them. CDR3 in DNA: TGTGCCAGCAGCCAAGATCATCCCGGGGAGCTGTTTTTT. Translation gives CASSQDHPGELFF.

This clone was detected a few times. The CDR3 sequence: CASSRNIPQGAGELFF. The CDR3 DNA sequence: TGTGCCAGCTCACGAAATATCCCCCAGGGGGCCGGGGAGCTGTTTTTT. The V and J genes are TRBV18 and TRBJ2-2; 7 bases map to TRBD1. Trimming at V came to 4 bases and at J to 6 bases, leaving 11 bases not matched to a gene. Germline CDR1 reads KGHSH; CDR2 reads LQKENI. CDR3 length: 16 residues.

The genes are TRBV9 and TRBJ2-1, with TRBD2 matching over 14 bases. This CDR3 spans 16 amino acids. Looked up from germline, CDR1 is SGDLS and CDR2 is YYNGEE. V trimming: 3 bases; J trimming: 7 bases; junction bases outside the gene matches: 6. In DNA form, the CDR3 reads TGTGCCAGCAGCGAGGGACTAGCGGGAGTGGGGAATGAGCAGTTCTTC. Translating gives CASSEGLAGVGNEQFF.